Described below is a single T cell receptor beta chain sequence and its context. Antigen: not known. Next came a second PCR, run for about 6 to 12 cycles, which used a sample-barcoded 5' primer along with a J-beta primer mix. One entry per CDR3 protein results from TCRdb running MiXCR on the 5' RACE reads. The table has around 2 million distinct CDR3 sequences, 30% to 40% seen once. The data belong to a study of blood T cells in healthy people across ages. Study-level information: Per two T cells, about one barcoded beta molecule was captured through template switching. Study findings and constraints: Older age went with lower TCR beta diversity per million T cells, in a roughly linear way.

The CDR3 covers 16 residues. Germline V CDR1 and CDR2: LNHNV, YYDKDF (reference sequence). The germline V and J ends were trimmed by 3 bases and 3 bases, with 15 bases remaining between them. Researchers report isolating at least 6 million PBMCs per sample. The chain has TRBV15 and TRBJ1-5; D gene ambiguous. The clonotype comes from a human donor in good health. The sample was blood. The CDR3 sequence: CATSRGLGPSNQPQHF. The DNA for the CDR3 is TGTGCCACCAGCAGGGGTTTGGGCCCTTCCAATCAGCCCCAGCATTTT.